Listed here are 23 T cell receptor beta chains from one sample, sequenced in a study of control samples from healthy donors and cancer patients. Repertoires were generated with immunoSEQ multiplex PCR, while TCRdb's copy carries only in-frame clones and drops some. The repertoire consists of about 65,000 clones, with over 75% occurring once and the leading ten covering more than 0.95%. Sequencing was done on a sample of PBMCs. These receptors came from a woman in her fifties or sixties with colorectal cancer.

The chain is built from TRBV30 and TRBJ1-4, with a weak D call TRBD1 (5 bases). Deletions cut 2 bases from V and 4 bases from J, with 14 bases between. This CDR3 comprises 15 residues. Germline CDR1 reads GTSNPN; CDR2 reads SVGIG (reference sequence). The CDR3 nucleotides are TGTGCCTGGAGTCACCCGACGGGGCGTAATGAAAAACTGTTTTTT. Amino acid sequence: CAWSHPTGRNEKLFF.

The CDR3 DNA sequence: TGTGCCAGCAGTTACGAACGGGCAACTAATGAAAAACTGTTTTTT. Translation gives CASSYERATNEKLFF. The chain recombines TRBV6-5 with TRBJ1-4; D is unresolved. CDR1 and CDR2 (germline): MNHEY, SVGAGI. This CDR3 comprises 15 residues. V lost 2 bases and J 0 bases, leaving 7 bases between the germline ends.

Remarks on this clone: Other DNA sequences in the sample encode the same CDR3. The chain uses TRBV28 and TRBJ2-5; D is tentatively TRBD1 or TRBD2 (5 bases each). Per the germline V gene, CDR1 is MDHEN and CDR2 is SYDVKM. Trimming took 5 bases from V and 5 from J, leaving 9 bases between them. The CDR3 spans 12 residues. The CDR3 DNA follows: TGTGCCAGCAGTCCTGGGACGGAGACCCAGTACTTC. Translating gives CASSPGTETQYF. Supplemented by reference TRBV28 and TRBJ2-5, the full variable domain reads DVKVTQSSRYLVKRTGEKVFLECVQDMDHENMFWYRQDPGLGLRLIYFSYDVKMKEKGDIPEGYSVSREKKERFSLILESASTNQTSMYLCASSPGTETQYFGPGTRLLVL.

The chain links TRBV29-1 to TRBJ2-5, with TRBD2 matching 8 bases. The junction had 6 bases not matched to a gene; V was cut back by 4 bases and J by 2 bases. CDR1 SQVTM and CDR2 ANQGSEA come from the germline V gene. The CDR3 has 14 residues. The CDR3 loop is CSVGWAGGQETQYF. The DNA of the CDR3 is TGCAGCGTTGGTTGGGCGGGAGGTCAAGAGACCCAGTACTTC.

This sequence joins TRBV27 and TRBJ2-1, with D uncertain. Germline CDR1 reads MNHEY; CDR2 reads SMNVEV (reference sequence). CDR3 length equals 14 residues. Trimming stripped 6 bases from V and 3 bases from J, with 12 bases between. The chain's CDR3 is CASSFSAIYNEQFF. The CDR3 region has the DNA TGTGCCAGCAGCTTTAGTGCGATCTACAATGAGCAGTTCTTC.

J is TRBJ2-1 and V is TRBV3-1 (or the pseudogene TRBV3-2); D is ambiguous. V was shortened by 0 bases and J by 0 bases, with 12 bases between the two germline ends. CDR1 and CDR2 (germline): LGHDT, YNNKEL (reference sequence). The length of the CDR3 is 17 residues. The DNA for the CDR3 is TGTGCCAGCAGCCAAGAAAGACTGGCGAGCTCCTACAATGAGCAGTTCTTC. It is translated as CASSQERLASSYNEQFF.

V and J are TRBV12-5 and TRBJ2-5; 9 bases agree with TRBD2. CDR1 and CDR2 (germline): LGHNT, FRNRAP. The CDR3 is 15 residues long. V shed 6 bases and J 5 bases; nucleotides not matched to a gene: 10. The CDR3 nucleotides are TGTGCTAGTGGCCCGACGAGCGGGGGGTATGAGACCCAGTACTTC. This sequence encodes CASGPTSGGYETQYF.

This rearrangement joins TRBV19 to TRBJ2-2; 9 bases agree with TRBD1. The germline CDR1 and CDR2 sequences are LNHDA and SQIVND (reference sequence). The V and J ends lost 6 bases and 5 bases, in that order; junction bases with no gene match: 10. The CDR3 totals 16 residues. The CDR3 coding sequence is TGTGCCAGTAGGAAACCGGGACAGGGTTGGACCGGGGAGCTGTTTTTT. As protein: CASRKPGQGWTGELFF.

The chain uses TRBV10-3 and TRBJ1-2, with 7 bases fitting TRBD1. J gave up 2 bases and V 6 bases, and 3 bases lay outside the gene matches. There are 13 residues in the CDR3. Looked up from germline, CDR1 is ENHRY and CDR2 is SYGVKD. Here the CDR3 DNA reads TGTGCCATCAGCCCGGGACAGAACTATGGCTACACCTTC. This gives the protein CAISPGQNYGYTF.

V is TRBV6-5 and J is TRBJ2-6, with D possibly matching TRBD2 (7 bases). CDR1 and CDR2 from the germline V gene are MNHEY and SVGAGI. The V end was cut by 4 bases, the J end by 0 bases, with 10 bases between. CDR3 size: 16 residues. As DNA, the CDR3 is TGTGCCAGCAGTTTTGGGGGGGCCTCTGGGGCCAACGTCCTGACTTTC. This translates into CASSFGGASGANVLTF.

The chain joins TRBV5-1 to TRBJ1-4; D is unresolved. The V gene lost 8 bases and the J gene lost 0 bases, with 17 bases spanning the gap. The CDR3 totals 16 residues. Germline values: CDR1 SGHRS, CDR2 YFSETQ. The CDR3 sequence: CASRLDGATTNEKLFF. Written as DNA, the CDR3 is TGCGCCAGTCGTCTTGACGGAGCCACAACTAATGAAAAACTGTTTTTT.

The chain's CDR3 is CASSQELNTEAFF. CDR3 coding DNA: TGCGCCAGCAGTCAAGAGTTGAACACTGAAGCTTTCTTT. The rearrangement links TRBV5-1 to TRBJ1-1; no reliable D call. The CDR3 length is 13 residues. Trimming pared 5 bases from V and 0 bases from J, leaving 8 bases between. CDR1 is SGHRS and CDR2 is YFSETQ in the germline V gene. The complete variable domain, with remaining parts taken from reference TRBV5-1 and TRBJ1-1, reads KAGVTQTPRYLIKTRGQQVTLSCSPISGHRSVSWYQQTPGQGLQFLFEYFSETQRNKGNFPGRFSGRQFSNSRSEMNVSTLELGDSALYLCASSQELNTEAFFGQGTRLTVV.

The V gene is TRBV4-1, the J gene TRBJ2-1; TRBD2 is a possible D gene (6 bases). The CDR3 spans 14 residues. Trimming removed 3 bases at V and 5 bases at J, with 11 bases between. CDR1 and CDR2 from the germline V gene are MGHRA and YSYEKL. CDR3 amino acids: CASSHGRGNNEQFF. The CDR3 bases are TGCGCCAGCAGCCACGGGAGAGGTAACAATGAGCAGTTCTTC.

The rearrangement joins TRBV9 to TRBJ1-1; D perhaps matches TRBD1 (5 bases). The V gene lost 0 bases and the J gene lost 4 bases, with 13 bases spanning the gap. The germline V gene has CDR1 SGDLS and CDR2 YYNGEE. The CDR3 loop spans 15 amino acids. This chain's CDR3 is CASSVVLGGSTEAFF. In DNA form, the CDR3 reads TGTGCCAGCAGCGTAGTACTTGGGGGGTCCACTGAAGCTTTCTTT.

The V gene is TRBV3-1 (or the pseudogene TRBV3-2), the J gene TRBJ2-2, with TRBD2 matching 9 bases. CDR3 length equals 20 residues. Looked up from germline, CDR1 is LGHDT and CDR2 is YNNKEL (reference sequence). The ends lost 0 bases at V and 0 bases at J; junction bases unmatched: 11. The CDR3 spells CASSQDRGLATFANTGELFF. The CDR3 region has the DNA TGTGCCAGCAGCCAAGATAGGGGACTAGCTACCTTCGCGAACACCGGGGAGCTGTTTTTT.

J is TRBJ2-1 and V is TRBV18; TRBD2 might be the D (6 bases). Germline V CDR1 and CDR2: KGHSH, LQKENI. This CDR3 contains 16 residues. V shed 6 bases and J shed 3 bases, with 18 bases lying between them. In nucleotides, the CDR3 is TGTGCCAGCTCCCGCGGAGGGACGGGCCACTACAATGAGCAGTTCTTC. It codes for CASSRGGTGHYNEQFF.

This clone was found a few times. This chain joins TRBV2 and TRBJ2-7, with 10 bases identical to TRBD2. The junction had 3 bases not matched to a gene; V was cut back by 4 bases and J by 3 bases. The CDR3 consists of 14 residues. Germline assignment: CDR1 SNHLY and CDR2 FYNNEI. CDR3 amino acids: CASSVRTSGYEQYF. For the CDR3, the DNA is TGTGCCAGCAGTGTCCGGACTAGCGGCTACGAGCAGTACTTC.

This sequence joins TRBV28 and TRBJ2-3; D is unclear. Trimming removed 5 bases from V and 1 base from J, with 10 bases in between. Germline CDR1 MDHEN, CDR2 SYDVKM. The CDR3 sequence is 14 residues long. CDR3 DNA: TGTGCCAGCAGTCCCAGCCACCGCACAGATACGCAGTATTTT. This gives the protein CASSPSHRTDTQYF. Filled out from reference TRBV28 and TRBJ2-3, the complete variable domain reads DVKVTQSSRYLVKRTGEKVFLECVQDMDHENMFWYRQDPGLGLRLIYFSYDVKMKEKGDIPEGYSVSREKKERFSLILESASTNQTSMYLCASSPSHRTDTQYFGPGTRLTVL.

The chain is built from TRBV5-1 and TRBJ1-5; 9 bases fit TRBD1. The CDR3 length is 16 residues. Germline CDR1 and CDR2: SGHRS and YFSETQ. With 0 bases clipped from V and 5 bases from J, the junction kept 6 bases outside the gene matches. The CDR3 DNA reads TGCGCCAGCAGCTTGGGTTCGGGACAGGGTTATCAGCCCCAGCATTTT. It codes for CASSLGSGQGYQPQHF.

The chain uses TRBV28 and TRBJ1-4; D is ambiguous. CDR3 length equals 14 residues. Germline V gene data show CDR1 as MDHEN and CDR2 as SYDVKM. The ends were cut back, 7 bases at V and 8 bases at J, with 17 bases in the middle. The CDR3 loop reads CASIRPSLGEKLFF. CDR3 nucleotide sequence: TGTGCCAGCATACGGCCGAGCCTGGGGGAAAAACTGTTTTTT.

The V gene is TRBV6-5, the J gene TRBJ2-5; 9 bases map to TRBD1. Trimming removed 7 bases from V and 7 bases from J; junction bases left unmatched: 4. CDR1 is MNHEY, CDR2 SVGAGI, per germline. There are 12 residues in the CDR3. The DNA of the CDR3 is TGTGCCAGCATCGGGACAGGGTGGACCCAGTACTTC. Residues: CASIGTGWTQYF.

J is TRBJ1-3 and V is TRBV21-1; no check of the table's D call, TRBD1, against the DNA was made. TRBV21-1 has pseudogene status. CDR3 length: 13 amino acids. The CDR3 DNA follows: TGTGCCCAAGGGGACAGCGGTGGAAACACCATATATTTT. It is translated as CAQGDSGGNTIYF.

The J gene is TRBJ1-1, the V gene TRBV11-3, with TRBD1 as a possible D gene (5 bases). Germline CDR1 SGHNT, CDR2 YENEEA. Trimming took off 5 bases at V and 1 base at J, with 11 bases between the two ends. The CDR3 extends over 14 amino acids. CDR3 sequence: CASSRDGRNTEAFF. The CDR3 DNA reads TGTGCCAGCAGCCGGGACGGGAGGAACACTGAAGCTTTCTTT.